The clone carrying this T cell receptor beta chain was counted between two and nine times. Per the authors' pipeline: Amplifying reference gene primers gave estimates of nucleated cell counts. Produced via immunoSEQ multiplex PCR; TCRdb's table is partial and in-frame only. V, J and clone size derive from that table, while D and trimming were established from the DNA sequence. The table lists fewer than 350,000 clones, approximately 91% of them singletons. This entry comes from a study of blood T cell repertoires in COVID-19. Study background: Sample material is recorded as cDNA or gDNA derived from T cells, B-cell-depleted T cells, or PBMCs.

The source of this sequence is a woman aged 35 to 49 with acute COVID-19. Sequenced sample: PBMCs or T cells enriched from blood (not recorded which).

The chain's CDR3 is CASSQDWQLNTEAFF. The DNA of the CDR3 is TGCGCCAGCAGCCAAGATTGGCAGTTAAACACTGAAGCTTTCTTT. V is TRBV4-1 and J is TRBJ1-1, with D hard to call. CDR3 length equals 15 residues. Germline-derived CDR1 and CDR2 are MGHRA and YSYEKL. V lost 0 bases and J lost 2, with 10 bases in between.